This T cell receptor beta chain was found in a study of identical twins. The ends were cut back, 5 bases at V and 1 base at J, with 11 bases in the middle. This CDR3 region has 14 residues. Germline V CDR1 and CDR2: MDHEN, SYDVKM. General study findings and limits: The study reached conclusions through statistical analysis that was cross-sectional, not following the same donors. For monozygotic twins, models underestimated out-of-frame TCR alpha sharing.

The table lists this clonotype with many counts. Antigen unknown. MiXCR, run by TCRdb on the 5' RACE reads, gives a single entry per CDR3 protein. The sample yields around 650,000 distinct CDR3 sequences, 7% to 7.5% seen once. These data were likewise used in another study, on yellow fever vaccine responses in identical twins.

The sample was PBMCs. J is TRBJ2-5 and V is TRBV28; D is unclear. The TCR sequence derives from a young woman in good health. CDR3 sequence: CASSPETVQETQYF. The CDR3 nucleotides are TGTGCCAGCAGTCCTGAGACGGTCCAAGAGACCCAGTACTTC.